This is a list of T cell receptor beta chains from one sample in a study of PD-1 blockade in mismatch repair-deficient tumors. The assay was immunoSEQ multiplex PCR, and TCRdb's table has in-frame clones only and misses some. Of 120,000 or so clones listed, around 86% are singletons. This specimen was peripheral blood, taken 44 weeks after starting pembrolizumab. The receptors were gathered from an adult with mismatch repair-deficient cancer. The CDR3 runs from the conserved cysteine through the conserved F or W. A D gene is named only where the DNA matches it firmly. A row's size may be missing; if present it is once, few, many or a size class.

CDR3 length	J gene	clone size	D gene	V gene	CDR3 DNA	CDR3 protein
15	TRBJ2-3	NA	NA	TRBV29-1	TGCAGCGTTGAAGTGGGGGAATCTAGCACAGATACGCAGTATTTT	CSVEVGESSTDTQYF
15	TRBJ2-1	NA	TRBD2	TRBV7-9	TGTGCCAGCAGCTTACGGGGACTAGTTGGCAATGAGCAGTTCTTC	CASSLRGLVGNEQFF
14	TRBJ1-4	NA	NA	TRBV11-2	TGTGCCAGCAGCCTGGACCCCCGGCCCCAAAAACTGTTTTTT	CASSLDPRPQKLFF
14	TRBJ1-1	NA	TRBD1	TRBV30	TGTGCCTGTAACCCGGGACAGGGTATAACTGAAGCTTTCTTT	CACNPGQGITEAFF
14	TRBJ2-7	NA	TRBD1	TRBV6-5	TGTGCCAGCAGACTGAGCCGGGACAGCTACGAGCAGTACTTC	CASRLSRDSYEQYF
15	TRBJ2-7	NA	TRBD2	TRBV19	TGTGCCAAAAGACCCCGCCCAGGGAGGGCCTACGAGCAGTACTTC	CAKRPRPGRAYEQYF
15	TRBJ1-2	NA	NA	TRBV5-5	TGTGCCAGCAGCTTGGGCCGGGGGCAGGTTTCTGGCTACACCTTC	CASSLGRGQVSGYTF
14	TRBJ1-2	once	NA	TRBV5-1	TGCGCCAGCAGCTTGAGGGGGTCCGAGGGTGGCTACACCTTC	CASSLRGSEGGYTF
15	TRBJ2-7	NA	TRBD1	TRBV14	TGTGCCAGCAGCGTCGGCAGGGGGCTCCCCTACGAGCAGTACTTC	CASSVGRGLPYEQYF
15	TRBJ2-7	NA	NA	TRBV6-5	TGTGCCAGCAGGAGACAGTCCAGCCCTTCCTACGAGCAGTACTTC	CASRRQSSPSYEQYF
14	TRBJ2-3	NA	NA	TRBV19	TGTGCCAGTAGTATCCCACAGGGTGCAGATACGCAGTATTTT	CASSIPQGADTQYF
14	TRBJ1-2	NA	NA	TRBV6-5	TGTGCCAGCAGTTACGGACAGCTCAACTATGGCTACACCTTC	CASSYGQLNYGYTF
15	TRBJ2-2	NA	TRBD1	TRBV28	TGTGCCAGCAGTTTGGGGGACAGGGAGGGCGGGGAGCTGTTTTTT	CASSLGDREGGELFF
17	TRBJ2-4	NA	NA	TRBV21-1	TGTGCCAGCAGCTTCGTTGAGCAGCTCTTAGCCAAAAACATTCAGTACTTC	CASSFVEQLLAKNIQYF
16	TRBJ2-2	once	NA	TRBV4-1	TGCGCCAGCAGCCAAGGCCCGGGAGCGAACACCGGGGAGCTGTTTTTT	CASSQGPGANTGELFF
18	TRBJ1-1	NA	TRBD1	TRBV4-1	TGCGCCAGCAGCCAACTCACACTCATACAGGGGCCGGGGACTGAAGCTTTCTTT	CASSQLTLIQGPGTEAFF
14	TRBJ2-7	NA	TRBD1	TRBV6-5	TGTGCCAGCAGTTCCGCCCGGGACAGCTACGAGCAGTACTTC	CASSSARDSYEQYF
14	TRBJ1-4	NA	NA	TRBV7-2	TGTGCCAGCAGCTTCCGGGGGGAGGATGAAAAACTGTTTTTT	CASSFRGEDEKLFF
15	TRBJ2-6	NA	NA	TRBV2	TGTGCCAGCAGTCCCGAGGGTACTGGGGCCAACGTCCTGACTTTC	CASSPEGTGANVLTF
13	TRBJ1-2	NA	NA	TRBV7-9	TGTGCCAGCAGCTTAGGGGGACACTATGGCTACACCTTC	CASSLGGHYGYTF
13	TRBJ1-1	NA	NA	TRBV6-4	TGTGCCAGCAGTGCGACAGTGAACACTGAAGCTTTCTTT	CASSATVNTEAFF